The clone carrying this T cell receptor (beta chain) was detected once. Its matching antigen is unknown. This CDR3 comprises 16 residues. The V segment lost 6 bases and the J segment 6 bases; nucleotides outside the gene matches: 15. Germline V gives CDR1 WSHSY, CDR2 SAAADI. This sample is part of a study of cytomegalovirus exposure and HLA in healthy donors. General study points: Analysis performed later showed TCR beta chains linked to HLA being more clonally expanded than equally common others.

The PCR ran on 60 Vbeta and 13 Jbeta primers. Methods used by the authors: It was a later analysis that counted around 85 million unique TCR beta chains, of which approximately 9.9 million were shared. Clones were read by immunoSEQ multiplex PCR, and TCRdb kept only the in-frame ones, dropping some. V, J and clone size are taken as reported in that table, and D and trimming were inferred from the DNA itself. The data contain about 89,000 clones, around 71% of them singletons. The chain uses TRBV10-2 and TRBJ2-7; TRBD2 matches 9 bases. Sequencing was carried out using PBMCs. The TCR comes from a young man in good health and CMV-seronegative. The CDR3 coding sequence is TGCGCCAGCAGGACTTTGGCGGGAGGGCTTCCGGGCGAGCAGTACTTC. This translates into CASRTLAGGLPGEQYF.